What follows are 7 T cell receptor beta chains derived from one specimen sequenced in a study of T-cell memory formation after mild COVID-19. A single record per CDR3 protein comes from TCRdb applying MiXCR to the 5' RACE reads. Of 300,000 or so distinct CDR3 sequences listed, more than 15% are singletons. Specimen: PBMCs or a T cell subset sorted from them (not recorded which). These receptors all come from a man aged 18-30 years who had mild COVID-19 (a few samples of this study predate the infection). Cell type and time point are not known.

This clonotype was recorded many times. The V call is TRBV5-1, the J call TRBJ2-3, with D possibly matching TRBD1 (6 bases). Trimming took 4 bases from V and 0 from J, leaving 12 bases between them. This CDR3 is built from 15 residues. Germline lookup yields CDR1 SGHRS and CDR2 YFSETQ. The CDR3 sequence: CASSEGQLSTDTQYF. CDR3 nucleotides: TGCGCCAGCAGCGAGGGACAATTAAGCACAGATACGCAGTATTTT.

This clonotype has a handful of counts. V usage is TRBV18 and J usage is TRBJ2-7; a weak D match, TRBD1 (6 bases). Trimming removed 3 bases at V and 3 bases at J, with 24 bases between. This CDR3 is 18 amino acids long. Per germline, CDR1 KGHSH and CDR2 LQKENI. For the CDR3, the DNA is TGTGCCAGCTCACCTTATTCCGGGACAAACTTAGTAAACTACGAGCAGTACTTC. It yields the protein CASSPYSGTNLVNYEQYF.

The chain joins TRBV7-2 to TRBJ2-5; TRBD1 matches 7 bases. Trimming took 7 bases from V and 5 from J; bases not matched to a gene: 10. CDR1 and CDR2 (germline): SGHTA, FQGNSA. The CDR3 covers 14 residues. CDR3 in amino acids: CASTLEGGGETQYF. CDR3 nucleotides: TGTGCCAGCACTCTAGAAGGGGGCGGGGAGACCCAGTACTTC.

The sample holds a few counts of this clonotype. CDR3 region: CASSPTGDRGSNEQFF. The CDR3, as DNA: TGCGCCAGCAGCCCTACCGGGGACAGGGGGTCGAATGAGCAGTTCTTC. This chain joins TRBV4-1 and TRBJ2-1, with 11 bases aligning to TRBD1. CDR3 length: 16 amino acids. The V and J ends lost 4 bases and 7 bases, in that order; junction bases with no gene match: 9. In germline, CDR1 is MGHRA, CDR2 YSYEKL.

This sequence joins TRBV7-3 and TRBJ2-3; TRBD2 aligns across 9 bases. J was trimmed by 5 bases and V by 5 bases; bases with no gene match: 11. The CDR3 runs 16 residues. CDR1 and CDR2 (germline): SGHTA, FQGTGA. CDR3 in DNA: TGTGCCAGCAGCCCGATCGCGGGGGGGGCAAAAGATACGCAGTATTTT. It specifies CASSPIAGGAKDTQYF. Combining the CDR3 with reference TRBV7-3 and TRBJ2-3 gives the whole variable domain GAGVSQTPSNKVTEKGKYVELRCDPISGHTALYWYRQSLGQGPEFLIYFQGTGAADDSGLPNDRFFAVRPEGSVSTLKIQRTERGDSAVYLCASSPIAGGAKDTQYFGPGTRLTVL.

The V and J genes are TRBV7-6 and TRBJ1-3; weak D call: TRBD1 (5 bases). CDR3 length equals 16 residues. V lost 5 bases, J lost 0 bases, and 14 bases lay in between. Germline CDR1 SGHVS, CDR2 FNYEAQ. This CDR3 reads CASSRDPLSSGNTIYF. The CDR3, as DNA: TGTGCCAGCAGCAGGGACCCTTTGAGCTCTGGAAACACCATATATTTT.

This clonotype turned up a few times. The chain is built from TRBV6-2 or TRBV6-3 and TRBJ2-1, with 14 positions matching TRBD2. This CDR3 contains 16 residues. Germline V CDR1 and CDR2: MNHEY, SVGEGT. V dropped 6 bases and J dropped 9; count of bases not matched to a gene: 10. The CDR3 DNA sequence: TGTGCCAGCAGGCCCCTGACTAGCGGGGGGGCGGGTGAGCAGTTCTTC. This translates into CASRPLTSGGAGEQFF.